This is a list of T cell receptor beta chains from one sample in a study of T cells after yellow fever vaccination. TCRdb re-called the 5' RACE reads with MiXCR, one entry per CDR3 protein. The table records about 580,000 distinct CDR3 sequences, roughly 17% of them present only once. The input for sequencing was PBMCs, taken 5 days after the first yellow fever vaccination. The receptor source for this set is a man between 18 and 29 years old who received the YFV17D yellow fever vaccine. Both conserved end residues are part of each CDR3. The order of the fields is J gene, D gene, clone size, V gene, CDR3 protein, CDR3 DNA. D genes are given only for firm matches. Some rows mark clone size as missing; the rest say once, few, many or name a class of expanded clone.

TRBJ2-1,NA,few,TRBV12-3/TRBV12-4,CASSLPGGDEQFF,TGTGCCAGCAGTCTTCCTGGGGGAGATGAGCAGTTCTTC
TRBJ1-1,TRBD1,NA,TRBV29-1,CSAGKGADTEAFF,TGCAGCGCGGGGAAGGGGGCGGACACTGAAGCTTTCTTT
TRBJ1-4,NA,NA,TRBV5-1,CASSQLGGTGEKLFF,TGCGCCAGCAGCCAACTAGGGGGGACTGGTGAAAAACTGTTTTTT
TRBJ2-3,NA,NA,TRBV9,CASSQGGTVGTDTQYF,TGTGCCAGCAGCCAAGGGGGAACAGTCGGCACAGATACGCAGTATTTT
TRBJ1-2,NA,NA,TRBV5-1,CASSSRDRFYGYTF,TGCGCCAGCAGCTCACGCGACAGGTTCTATGGCTACACCTTC
TRBJ2-7,NA,NA,TRBV4-1,CASSQDPLGYEQYF,TGCGCCAGCAGCCAAGACCCCCTCGGGTACGAGCAGTACTTC
TRBJ1-1,NA,few,TRBV12-3/TRBV12-4,CASNPAPGTEAFF,TGTGCCAGCAACCCTGCCCCGGGCACTGAAGCTTTCTTT
TRBJ1-4,NA,NA,TRBV15,CATSRGDEKLFF,TGTGCCACCAGCAGAGGAGATGAAAAACTGTTTTTT
TRBJ2-5,NA,few,TRBV27,CASSADYTQETQYF,TGTGCCAGCAGTGCAGACTACACCCAAGAGACCCAGTACTTC
TRBJ2-1,TRBD1,few,TRBV7-2,CASRSVGTDNEQFF,TGTGCCAGCAGGTCCGTAGGGACAGACAATGAGCAGTTCTTC
TRBJ1-1,TRBD1,few,TRBV6-1,CASSIRGFRNTEAFF,TGTGCCAGCTCCATCAGGGGGTTTCGGAACACTGAAGCTTTCTTT
TRBJ1-6,NA,many,TRBV4-3,CASSQSGGRDSPLHF,TGCGCCAGCAGCCAAAGTGGCGGCAGGGACTCACCCCTCCACTTT
TRBJ2-4,NA,NA,TRBV19,CASSIDLRGSGVRNIQYF,TGTGCCAGTAGTATAGACCTTCGGGGAAGTGGTGTGAGGAACATTCAGTACTTC
TRBJ2-3,NA,many,TRBV7-2,CASSPRFTDTQYF,TGTGCCAGCAGCCCCCGCTTCACAGATACGCAGTATTTT
TRBJ1-1,NA,few,TRBV30,CAWSFVGAEAFF,TGTGCCTGGAGCTTCGTGGGCGCTGAAGCTTTCTTT
TRBJ1-5,NA,NA,TRBV15,CATSRDSPRRVGQPQHF,TGTGCCACCAGCAGAGACTCACCGAGGAGGGTGGGACAGCCCCAGCATTTT
TRBJ1-1,NA,few,TRBV28,CASSSTSPSWDTEAFF,TGTGCCAGCAGTTCAACCTCACCCTCTTGGGACACTGAAGCTTTCTTT
TRBJ1-6,TRBD1,few,TRBV30,CAWRLGQGDLDNSPLHF,TGTGCCTGGAGACTCGGACAGGGAGATTTAGACAATTCACCCCTCCACTTT
TRBJ2-1,TRBD2,few,TRBV24-1,CATSDATSGGARNEQFF,TGTGCCACCAGTGACGCTACTAGCGGGGGGGCCCGGAATGAGCAGTTCTTC
TRBJ2-5,NA,many,TRBV27,CASSGLFQETQYF,TGTGCCAGCAGCGGCCTGTTCCAAGAGACCCAGTACTTC
TRBJ2-1,NA,few,TRBV19,CASSIDYYNEQFF,TGTGCCAGTAGTATAGACTACTACAATGAGCAGTTCTTC
TRBJ2-4,NA,few,TRBV18,CASLVEAKNIQYF,TGTGCCAGTTTAGTCGAAGCCAAAAACATTCAGTACTTC
TRBJ2-3,NA,many,TRBV2,CASRPLTDTQYF,TGTGCCAGCAGGCCCCTCACAGATACGCAGTATTTT
TRBJ2-3,TRBD2,NA,TRBV7-9,CASSPPAGVRDTQYF,TGTGCCAGCAGCCCCCCAGCGGGGGTGAGAGATACGCAGTATTTT
TRBJ2-3,TRBD2,few,TRBV18,CASSPPGLAGRLGTQYF,TGTGCCAGCTCACCACCGGGACTAGCGGGGCGTTTGGGTACGCAGTATTTT
TRBJ2-2,NA,NA,TRBV11-2,CASSLAGDFHTGELFF,TGTGCCAGCAGCTTGGCCGGGGACTTCCACACCGGGGAGCTGTTTTTT
TRBJ2-5,TRBD2,NA,TRBV6-2/TRBV6-3,CASSRLAGNIETQYF,TGTGCCAGCAGCCGACTAGCGGGGAATATCGAGACCCAGTACTTC